The 16 T cell receptor beta chains in this list originate from one sample, sequenced in a study of T cells in Graves' hyperthyroidism and ophthalmopathy. TCR beta CDR3 region amplification was performed from RNA transcripts. The HTBI primer set served for first-round RT-PCR of the TCR CDR3. TCRdb reprocessed the multiplex PCR reads via MiXCR and lists one record per CDR3 protein. Here the sample spans about 300,000 distinct CDR3 sequences, 16% being singletons. The specimen sequenced was blood. All receptors derive from a young man with Graves' hyperthyroidism.

The rearrangement joins TRBV6-1 to TRBJ1-2; a possible D gene is TRBD1 (6 bases). From germline, CDR1 is MNHNS and CDR2 SASEGT. The CDR3 length is 16 residues. Trimming cost V 10 bases and J 4 bases, with 25 bases left between them. CDR3 nucleotide sequence: TGTGCCAACAGAACCCCCTTCCAGGGGCCTTTCTATGGCTACACCTTC. The encoded protein is CANRTPFQGPFYGYTF.

The rearrangement uses TRBV2 and TRBJ2-7; D is possibly TRBD2 (5 bases). The CDR3 covers 11 residues. Germline CDR1 SNHLY, CDR2 FYNNEI. The germline V and J ends were trimmed by 7 bases and 6 bases, with 10 bases remaining between them. CDR3 in DNA: TGTGCCAGCACGAGAGGGTTCGAGCAGTACTTC. Translated: CASTRGFEQYF.

This clonotype was detected many times. The chain recombines TRBV12-3 or TRBV12-4 with TRBJ2-5; the match to TRBD1 covers 8 bases. There are 13 residues in the CDR3. The V gene end was trimmed by 7 bases and the J gene end by 3 bases; junction bases not matched to a gene: 4. CDR3 nucleotides: TGTGCCAGCACCCCGACAGGGGAAGAGACCCAGTACTTC. As protein: CASTPTGEETQYF.

The V and J genes are TRBV6-2 or TRBV6-3 and TRBJ1-2; 8 positions match TRBD1. V shed 3 bases, J shed 5 bases, and the junction held 2 bases outside the gene matches. Germline-derived CDR1 and CDR2 are MNHEY and SVGEGT. This CDR3 is built from 13 residues. The chain's CDR3 is CASSYDRGYGYTF. CDR3 nucleotides: TGTGCCAGCAGTTATGACAGGGGTTATGGCTACACCTTC.

V and J are TRBV20-1 and TRBJ2-7, with D unclear. The J call is in doubt because the DNA end fits TRBJ2-1 better. This CDR3 comprises 14 residues. Germline V CDR1 and CDR2: DFQATT, SNEGSKA (reference sequence). DNA for the CDR3: TGCAGTGCTAGGACCTCCTGGCCCTCCTACGAGCAGTTCTTC. Its translation is CSARTSWPSYEQFF.

In its sample, this clonotype was seen many times. The chain couples TRBV30 to TRBJ2-2; D gene ambiguous. The germline V gene encodes CDR1 GTSNPN and CDR2 SVGIG (reference sequence). Trimming left V 0 bases short and J 6 bases short, with 5 bases between. The CDR3 sequence is 12 residues long. CDR3 in amino acids: CAWSVRPGELFF. In DNA form, the CDR3 reads TGTGCCTGGAGTGTACGTCCCGGGGAGCTGTTTTTT.

V gene TRBV4-1 combines with J gene TRBJ1-2, with D perhaps matching TRBD1 (6 bases). This CDR3 is 19 amino acids long. Germline lookup yields CDR1 MGHRA and CDR2 YSYEKL. V lost 1 base and J 0 bases, leaving 21 bases between the germline ends. Here the CDR3 reads CASSQARGVGILTNYGYTF. The DNA for the CDR3 is TGCGCCAGCAGCCAAGCTAGGGGGGTAGGGATCCTAACTAACTATGGCTACACCTTC.

This clonotype was counted ten times or more. The rearrangement links TRBV19 to TRBJ2-1, with D unresolved. V was shortened by 4 bases and J by 6 bases, with 13 bases between the two germline ends. CDR3 length equals 14 residues. Germline values: CDR1 LNHDA, CDR2 SQIVND (reference sequence). CDR3 nucleotide sequence: TGTGCCAGTAGTAGGATGTCGATCCTCAATGAGCAGTTCTTC. Translating gives CASSRMSILNEQFF.

V is TRBV18 and J is TRBJ2-3; tentative D call: TRBD1 (5 bases). V was trimmed by 0 bases and J by 0 bases, leaving 10 bases between them. Germline V CDR1 and CDR2: KGHSH, LQKENI. CDR3 length: 16 residues. DNA for the CDR3: TGTGCCAGCTCACCACCCACAGGCACTAGCACAGATACGCAGTATTTT. It is translated as CASSPPTGTSTDTQYF.

This clonotype was seen repeatedly, ten times or more. The rearrangement links TRBV20-1 to TRBJ2-1; 12 positions match TRBD2. Germline V gene lookup returns CDR1 DFQATT and CDR2 SNEGSKA (reference sequence). The CDR3 covers 16 residues. J gave up 0 bases and V 5 bases, and 5 bases lay outside the gene matches. The CDR3: CSAPGTSGLSYNEQFF. DNA of the CDR3: TGCAGTGCTCCCGGGACTAGCGGGCTCTCCTACAATGAGCAGTTCTTC.

There are many counts of this clonotype. V usage is TRBV10-1 and J usage is TRBJ2-1, with D uncertain. From germline, CDR1 is WNHNN and CDR2 SYGVQD (reference sequence). This CDR3 spans 14 amino acids. Trimming left V 0 bases short and J 6 bases short, with 9 bases between. In DNA form, the CDR3 reads TGCGCCAGCAGTGAGTCAATCGGCGGCAATGAGCAGTTCTTC. Amino acid sequence: CASSESIGGNEQFF.

Ten or more counts support this clonotype. This chain connects TRBV3-1 to TRBJ1-1; TRBD1 is a possible D gene (5 bases). The length of the CDR3 is 14 residues. V lost 5 bases and J lost 4, with 14 bases in between. Germline CDR1 reads LGHDT; CDR2 reads YNNKEL (reference sequence). In nucleotides, the CDR3 is TGTGCCAGCAGCTTGGTCCGGGGGGGCACTGAAGCTTTCTTT. It yields the protein CASSLVRGGTEAFF.

The chain employs TRBV18 and TRBJ1-5; 7 bases match TRBD1. This CDR3 is 12 amino acids long. V lost 9 bases to trimming and J lost 2 bases; unmatched junction nucleotides: 1. The germline V gene has CDR1 KGHSH and CDR2 LQKENI. CDR3 loop: CASGQGNQPQHF. The CDR3 DNA reads TGTGCCAGTGGACAGGGCAATCAGCCCCAGCATTTT.

This clonotype was observed many times. This sequence joins TRBV7-2 and TRBJ2-1; 10 bases align to TRBD2. Looked up from germline, CDR1 is SGHTA and CDR2 is FQGNSA. J lost 8 bases, V lost 8 bases, and 15 bases had no gene match. The length of the CDR3 is 16 residues. The CDR3 nucleotides read TGTGCCAGCGGCATGAGTAGGACTAGCGGCTTAGATGAGCAGTTCTTC. This translates into CASGMSRTSGLDEQFF.

This clonotype was recorded at least ten times. This chain joins TRBV20-1 and TRBJ2-1; possibly TRBD2 for D (5 bases). The CDR3 consists of 14 residues. V was shortened by 0 bases and J by 2 bases, with 8 bases between the two germline ends. Germline CDR1 DFQATT, CDR2 SNEGSKA (reference sequence). CDR3 region: CSARDWGAYNEQFF. DNA for the CDR3: TGCAGTGCTAGAGATTGGGGAGCCTACAATGAGCAGTTCTTC.

This clonotype was counted between two and nine times. The chain recombines TRBV6-1 with TRBJ1-5; D is ambiguous. The CDR3 covers 15 residues. Germline V gene data show CDR1 as MNHNS and CDR2 as SASEGT. Trimming cost V 4 bases and J 5 bases, with 15 bases left between them. CDR3: CASSVARRADQPQHF. The CDR3 DNA reads TGTGCCAGCAGTGTCGCCAGGCGGGCGGATCAGCCCCAGCATTTT.